Below, 13 T cell receptor beta chains from the same sample are listed, as sequenced in a study of blood T cell repertoires in COVID-19. Sequenced by immunoSEQ multiplex PCR; TCRdb stores in-frame clones only, minus some. The table includes about 170,000 clones, 83% detected once. Sequences were obtained from PBMCs or T cells enriched from blood (not recorded which). These receptors were obtained from a woman aged 50 to 60 in a cohort exposed to, infected with or recovered from COVID-19 (not recorded which).

J is TRBJ1-6 and V is TRBV6-5; the D gene is possibly TRBD1 (5 bases). Per the germline V gene, CDR1 is MNHEY and CDR2 is SVGAGI. V dropped 7 bases and J dropped 11 bases, with 15 bases sitting between them. CDR3 length equals 13 residues. The CDR3 coding sequence is TGTGCCAGCACCAGGCCCGGGGGGACACCCCTCCACTTT. As protein: CASTRPGGTPLHF.

This clone was counted a few times. This chain joins TRBV27 and TRBJ1-4; tentative D call: TRBD1 (6 bases). This CDR3 is built from 15 residues. Trimming took 4 bases from V and 0 from J, leaving 9 bases between them. Germline CDR1 MNHEY, CDR2 SMNVEV (reference sequence). The CDR3 region has the DNA TGTGCCAGCAGTTCCAGGGGACCAACTAATGAAAAACTGTTTTTT. This gives the protein CASSSRGPTNEKLFF.

This clone has a handful of counts. The chain is built from TRBV29-1 and TRBJ1-3, with 11 bases matching TRBD1. This CDR3 has 16 amino acids. CDR1 is SQVTM, CDR2 ANQGSEA, per germline. J was trimmed by 4 bases and V by 2 bases; bases with no gene match: 7. CDR3 residues: CSVESMGQGVGNTIYF. The CDR3 coding sequence is TGCAGCGTTGAAAGTATGGGACAGGGGGTCGGAAACACCATATATTTT.

The chain uses TRBV5-4 and TRBJ1-2, with TRBD1 matching over 7 bases. Trimming cost V 4 bases and J 4 bases; bases outside gene matches: 1. Per the germline V gene, CDR1 is SGHNT and CDR2 is YYREEE (reference sequence). The CDR3 has 12 amino acids. The chain's CDR3 is CASSPGGYGYTF. Here the CDR3 DNA reads TGTGCCAGCAGCCCAGGGGGCTATGGCTACACCTTC. The full variable domain, with the rest looked up from reference TRBV5-4 and TRBJ1-2, is ETGVTQSPTHLIKTRGQQVTLRCSSQSGHNTVSWYQQALGQGPQFIFQYYREEENGRGNFPPRFSGLQFPNYSSELNVNALELDDSALYLCASSPGGYGYTFGSGTRLTVV.

The V and J genes are TRBV7-6 and TRBJ2-2; 14 bases are a match to TRBD2. In germline, CDR1 is SGHVS, CDR2 FNYEAQ. Germline trimming cut 5 bases from V and 5 bases from J; bases unmatched to any gene: 7. This CDR3 has 17 amino acids. The CDR3 DNA sequence: TGTGCCAGCAGCACGGGACTAGCGGGAGTAGGTACCGGGGAGCTGTTTTTT. It is translated as CASSTGLAGVGTGELFF.

The rearrangement joins TRBV29-1 to TRBJ1-1; 10 bases align to TRBD1. This CDR3 is built from 13 residues. Per the germline V gene, CDR1 is SQVTM and CDR2 is ANQGSEA. Unmatched junction bases numbered 5, after V lost 7 bases and J lost 3 bases. CDR3 coding DNA: TGCAGCGCCCGGACAGGGGGGCACACTGAAGCTTTCTTT. Translating it yields CSARTGGHTEAFF.

J is TRBJ2-1 and V is TRBV29-1, with TRBD2 matching over 12 bases. This CDR3 is 17 amino acids long. The ends lost 4 bases at V and 3 bases at J; junction bases unmatched: 10. In germline, CDR1 is SQVTM, CDR2 ANQGSEA. CDR3 in DNA: TGCAGCGTTGGGTTGACTAGCGGGAGAGGTAGCTACAATGAGCAGTTCTTC. Translated, it gives CSVGLTSGRGSYNEQFF.

This clone has more than one count but fewer than ten. The rearrangement joins TRBV7-2 to TRBJ2-3, with 13 bases aligning to TRBD2. V gave up 5 bases and J gave up 7 bases; unmatched junction bases: 3. This CDR3 spans 14 amino acids. The germline CDR1 and CDR2 sequences are SGHTA and FQGNSA. For the CDR3, the DNA is TGTGCCAGCAGCCCGGGACTAGCGGGGTATACGCAGTATTTT. Translated, it gives CASSPGLAGYTQYF.

V gene TRBV19 combines with J gene TRBJ2-1; D is uncertain. Germline CDR1 is LNHDA and CDR2 is SQIVND (reference sequence). The CDR3 runs 11 residues. Trimming took off 6 bases at V and 4 bases at J, with 4 bases between the two ends. The DNA for the CDR3 is TGTGCCAGTAGCTTTTACAATGAGCAGTTCTTC. Its translation: CASSFYNEQFF.

This clone was detected only once. The V call is TRBV7-9, the J call TRBJ2-5, with TRBD2 matching 9 bases. Germline V gene lookup returns CDR1 SEHNR and CDR2 FQNEAQ (reference sequence). The CDR3 length is 18 residues. The J segment lost 5 bases and the V segment lost 3 bases, leaving 16 bases of the junction unmatched. CDR3 DNA: TGTGCCAGCAGCTTCCAACCCAGTCGCGGGAGGGTCGGGGAGACCCAGTACTTC. Amino acids: CASSFQPSRGRVGETQYF.

This clone was found many times. The V gene is TRBV19, the J gene TRBJ2-5; 11 bases line up with TRBD1. This CDR3 comprises 16 residues. Germline trimming cut 4 bases from V and 4 bases from J; bases unmatched to any gene: 8. Germline CDR1 reads LNHDA; CDR2 reads SQIVND (reference sequence). The CDR3 region has the DNA TGTGCCAGTAGTAATCCCGGGACAGGGGGAGGAGAGACCCAGTACTTC. This sequence encodes CASSNPGTGGGETQYF.

With regard to this clone: One junction end disagrees with the germline gene, perhaps due to a read error. The CDR3 coding sequence is TGTGCCACCAGCGGAGATCCTAGCGGGCGGCGGTTGGGGAATGAGCAGTTCTTC. Protein product: CATSGDPSGRRLGNEQFF. The chain recombines TRBV15 with TRBJ2-1, with 8 bases matching TRBD2. Germline V gene sequence: CDR1 LNHNV, CDR2 YYDKDF (reference sequence). The CDR3 has 18 amino acids.

The J gene is TRBJ2-3, the V gene TRBV19, with TRBD2 identical over 13 bases. Germline-derived CDR1 and CDR2 are LNHDA and SQIVND (reference sequence). CDR3 size: 15 residues. The trim removed 8 bases at V and 2 bases at J, leaving 4 bases unmatched. CDR3 residues: CASRLAGGFTDTQYF. The CDR3 DNA follows: TGTGCCAGTCGACTAGCGGGGGGCTTCACAGATACGCAGTATTTT.